This is a list of T cell receptor beta chains from one sample in a study of cytomegalovirus exposure and HLA in healthy donors. Profiled with immunoSEQ multiplex PCR; TCRdb holds only in-frame clones, not every one. The sample lists 80,000 to 95,000 clones, 55% to 85% seen once, with more than 15% in the top ten. The sequencing sample was made of PBMCs. These receptors originate from a young woman in good health and CMV-seropositive. Each CDR3 is given with its conserved first and last residue. Each record gives: J gene, D gene, clone size, V gene, CDR3 DNA, CDR3 protein. A D gene is named only where the DNA matches it firmly. Clone size is not always given. Where it is, it says once, few, many or a class for expanded clones.

>TRBJ1-5|TRBD1|NA|TRBV7-8
TGTGCCAGCAGCTCCGGGACAGCCAGCAATCAGCCCCAGCATTTT
CASSSGTASNQPQHF
>TRBJ1-1|NA|NA|TRBV9
TGTGCCAGCAGCGTAGAAGGGGGGGCTGCGAGAGCTTTCTTT
CASSVEGGAARAFF
>TRBJ2-5|TRBD1|NA|TRBV2
TGTGCCAGCAGTGAATTGGGCCAGGGGACAGGGAAAGAGACCCAGTACTTC
CASSELGQGTGKETQYF
>TRBJ1-5|NA|NA|TRBV15
TGTGCCACCATACCCTTCCAGGGGAAGAGGGCTAGCAATCAGCCCCAGCATTTT
CATIPFQGKRASNQPQHF
>TRBJ1-4|NA|NA|TRBV5-1
TGCGCCAGCAGCTTGTCGGGGAGTGCAACTAATGAAAAACTGTTTTTT
CASSLSGSATNEKLFF
>TRBJ1-2|TRBD1|NA|TRBV5-1
TGCGCCAGCAGCGGCGAGCGGACAGGGGGCATCTATGGCTACACCTTC
CASSGERTGGIYGYTF
>TRBJ2-5|TRBD1|few|TRBV9
TGTGCCAGCAGCGTAGGGTGGACAGGGCAAGAGACCCAGTACTTC
CASSVGWTGQETQYF
>TRBJ1-1|NA|few|TRBV5-1
TGCGCCAGCAGCTTCAAAGGACAGAACACTGAAGCTTTCTTT
CASSFKGQNTEAFF
>TRBJ2-1|TRBD1|NA|TRBV7-6
TGTGCCAGCAGCTTCCAATATCCGGGACAGGGTAAGAATGAGCAGTTCTTC
CASSFQYPGQGKNEQFF
>TRBJ1-5|NA|NA|TRBV14
TGTGCCAGCATCTCGGAGGGGCCACAGCAGCCCCAGCATTTT
CASISEGPQQPQHF
>TRBJ2-1|TRBD2|NA|TRBV7-9
TGTGCCAGCAGCTTGGGCGGGGCTAGCGGGAGAGTAGCTGAGCAGTTCTTC
CASSLGGASGRVAEQFF
>TRBJ2-2|TRBD1|few|TRBV19
TGTGCCAGTAGGTTACAGGGGGCTGCCGGGGAGCTGTTTTTT
CASRLQGAAGELFF
>TRBJ1-5|NA|NA|TRBV2
TGTGCCAGCACCACAGGTGGGCATGCGAATCAGCCCCAGCATTTT
CASTTGGHANQPQHF
>TRBJ2-1|TRBD2|NA|TRBV7-9
TGTGCCAGCAGCCCCCGGGAGTGGGGGGGGAATGAGCAGTTCTTC
CASSPREWGGNEQFF
>TRBJ1-5|NA|NA|TRBV5-1
TGCGCCAGCAGCCCGGGACTCACCGAAGGGCAGCCCCAGCATTTT
CASSPGLTEGQPQHF
>TRBJ1-2|TRBD1|few|TRBV7-2
TGTGCCAGCAGCTTAGCCCCCGGGACAGCTAACTATGGCTACACCTTC
CASSLAPGTANYGYTF
>TRBJ1-2|NA|NA|TRBV28
TGTGCCAGCAGTTTACCGGGGGGCTACACCTTC
CASSLPGGYTF
>TRBJ2-3|TRBD2|NA|TRBV27
TGTGCCAGCAGTTTCCCACCCGGAGCGGGAGGGAGAGATACGCAGTATTTT
CASSFPPGAGGRDTQYF
>TRBJ1-6|TRBD1|NA|TRBV6-5
TGTGCCAGCAGTTTCGGAACAGGGGTTAATTCACCCCTCCACTTT
CASSFGTGVNSPLHF
>TRBJ2-1|NA|NA|TRBV29-1
TGCAGCGTTTCGCCGGGACTTGAGGGGTATGAGCAGTTCTTC
CSVSPGLEGYEQFF
>TRBJ2-1|TRBD2|few|TRBV10-3
TGTGCCATCAGTGAGTCGAAGGGAGGGTTACGGGACAATGAGCAGTTCTTC
CAISESKGGLRDNEQFF
>TRBJ2-7|NA|NA|TRBV7-2
TGTGCCAGCAGCTTAGATGCAGCCCGAGGCGAGCAGTACTTC
CASSLDAARGEQYF
>TRBJ1-6|NA|NA|TRBV6-5
TGTGCCAGCAGTTACTCGAACCCAGTGAATTCACCCCTCCACTTT
CASSYSNPVNSPLHF
>TRBJ1-6|NA|NA|TRBV7-9
TGTGCCAGCAGCTTAAGGACAAGGAATTCACCCCTCCACTTT
CASSLRTRNSPLHF
>TRBJ2-7|TRBD1|NA|TRBV5-4
TGTGCCAGCAGCTGGGGACAGGGACCCTACGAGCAGTACTTC
CASSWGQGPYEQYF
>TRBJ2-7|NA|NA|TRBV6-5
TGTGCCAGCAGTTACTCGGATGACAACGAGCAGTACTTC
CASSYSDDNEQYF
>TRBJ1-2|NA|NA|TRBV5-1
TGCGCCAGCAGCTTGGCGACAGGTGGAAACTATGGCTACACCTTC
CASSLATGGNYGYTF
>TRBJ2-7|NA|NA|TRBV5-1
TGCGCCAGCACCTCACCGGACACTGGCCTCGAGCAGTACTTC
CASTSPDTGLEQYF
>TRBJ1-3|NA|once|TRBV5-5
TGTGCCAGCAGCACCGAACGGAGACTGGGTGCCTATGGAAACACCATATATTTT
CASSTERRLGAYGNTIYF
>TRBJ1-1|TRBD1|NA|TRBV29-1
TGCAGCGTTAAACAGGGGGTGAACACTGAAGCTTTCTTT
CSVKQGVNTEAFF
>TRBJ2-3|NA|NA|TRBV7-6
TGTGCCAGCAGCTTCGGGGTCACAGATACGCAGTATTTT
CASSFGVTDTQYF
>TRBJ2-2|TRBD1|NA|TRBV7-2
TGTGCCAGCGACCCCCGGGACAGGGGGGCGGAGCTGTTTTTT
CASDPRDRGAELFF
>TRBJ1-1|NA|few|TRBV18
TGTGCCAGCTCCCACGGGGCTGAAGCTTTCTTT
CASSHGAEAFF
>TRBJ1-3|NA|NA|TRBV5-6
TGTGCCAGCAGCCTCGGGACATACTCTGGAAACACCATATATTTT
CASSLGTYSGNTIYF
>TRBJ2-2|TRBD2|once|TRBV5-1
TGCGCCAGCAGCACTGGACTAGCGGCTACCGGGGAGCTGTTTTTT
CASSTGLAATGELFF
>TRBJ1-5|NA|NA|TRBV30
TGTGCCTGGAGTTTCACCGGGACAACCAATCAGCCCCAGCATTTT
CAWSFTGTTNQPQHF
>TRBJ2-7|NA|NA|TRBV30
TGTGCCTGGAGTGTACTTGGCGGGACCTCCTACGAGCAGTACTTC
CAWSVLGGTSYEQYF
>TRBJ2-7|TRBD1|NA|TRBV7-9
TGTGCCAGCAGGGATGGGACAGTCAACTACGAGCAGTACTTC
CASRDGTVNYEQYF
>TRBJ1-1|NA|NA|TRBV10-3
TGTGCCCTCCGGTCGGCAGGGGAGAACACTGAAGCTTTCTTT
CALRSAGENTEAFF
>TRBJ2-1|TRBD2|NA|TRBV6-1
TGTGCTGAGGGACTAGCGGGGTCTGAGCAGTTCTTC
CAEGLAGSEQFF
>TRBJ2-7|NA|NA|TRBV29-1
TGCAGCGTTGTCTTTGCTAGCGCTGGGGGGGAGCAGTACTTC
CSVVFASAGGEQYF
>TRBJ1-5|TRBD1|NA|TRBV7-9
TGTGCCAGCAGCTCGGGCCGGGACAGGGGTGAGCCCCAGCATTTT
CASSSGRDRGEPQHF
>TRBJ2-3|NA|few|TRBV4-2
TGTGCCAGCAGCCAAGATCGGGATAGCGGGCAGTATTTT
CASSQDRDSGQYF
>TRBJ2-7|TRBD1|NA|TRBV19
TGTGCCAGTAGTTCCCGGGGACAGGGGGTCCACGAGCAGTACTTC
CASSSRGQGVHEQYF
>TRBJ2-3|TRBD1|NA|TRBV30
TGTGCCTGGAAATCGTACCGGACAGGGATGAGGGATACGCAGTATTTT
CAWKSYRTGMRDTQYF
>TRBJ2-7|TRBD2|NA|TRBV7-8
TGTGCCAGCAGCTCTCTTGGTAGCGGGGATGCGTACTTC
CASSSLGSGDAYF
>TRBJ2-1|TRBD2|NA|TRBV4-2
TGTGCCAGCAGCTCCCCGGGACTAGCGGGAGAGGGGGGATACAATGAGCAGTTCTTC
CASSSPGLAGEGGYNEQFF
>TRBJ1-2|NA|NA|TRBV7-2
TGTGCCAGCAGCTTAGGAGTGTTAACTAACTATGGCTACACCTTC
CASSLGVLTNYGYTF
>TRBJ2-7|NA|NA|TRBV18
TGTGCCAGCTCACCAGCTGGGGGCCAAAACGAGCAGTACTTC
CASSPAGGQNEQYF
>TRBJ1-6|NA|NA|TRBV19
TGTGCCAGTAGAATAGCAAAAGACAGGAATTCACCCCTCCACTTT
CASRIAKDRNSPLHF
>TRBJ2-7|TRBD1|NA|TRBV19
TGTGCCAGTAGTACCTCAGGGCAGGGGGCATCTCGCGAGCAGTACTTC
CASSTSGQGASREQYF
>TRBJ2-1|NA|NA|TRBV5-6
TGTGCCAGCAGCCCGTCCTTCGAGTACAATGAGCAGTTCTTC
CASSPSFEYNEQFF
>TRBJ1-2|TRBD1|NA|TRBV7-8
TGTGCCAGCGGTACCGGGACAGTCAACGGTGGTGGCTACACCTTC
CASGTGTVNGGGYTF
>TRBJ1-1|NA|NA|TRBV27
TGTGCCAGCAGTTTACCGGGCAGGGGAGCTTTCTTT
CASSLPGRGAFF